The present entry profiles one TCR beta chain with its context. Its antigen is not identified. These data come from a study of cytomegalovirus exposure and HLA in healthy donors. Study-level information: Both the 95 to 150 validation repertoires and the approximately 640 first-cohort repertoires used the same platform, as reported by a later analysis.

Study results and caveats: CMV antigen specificity was confirmed in vitro for a few CMV-associated chains. It was about 180 TCR beta chains that were listed as cytomegalovirus-associated. Generally TCR sequences proved uncommon, though certain public TCRs appeared in numerous donors.

The protocol was immunoSEQ multiplex PCR, while the TCRdb copy is restricted to in-frame clones and leaves out a portion. The table shows about 220,000 clones, with over 80% occurring only once. Germline V gene lookup returns CDR1 SGDLS and CDR2 YYNGEE. The CDR3 extends over 16 amino acids. V trimming: 3 bases; J trimming: 3 bases; junction bases outside the gene matches: 6. The receptor's source is a woman aged 25 to 39 in good health and CMV-seropositive. V and J are TRBV9 and TRBJ2-1, with 10 bases aligning to TRBD2. The sample consisted of PBMCs. The CDR3 loop reads CASSGYSGRSYNEQFF. CDR3 DNA: TGTGCCAGCAGCGGATATAGCGGGAGGAGCTACAATGAGCAGTTCTTC.